This TCR beta chain was identified during a study of response to subunit inactivated influenza vaccine. This clonotype was counted between two and nine times. The antigen is not known. MiXCR was run by TCRdb on the RT-PCR reads, yielding one entry per CDR3 protein. The table lists roughly 180,000 distinct CDR3 sequences, about 10% of them singletons, with 11% in the top ten. The CDR3 has 15 amino acids. Trimming cost V 1 base and J 5 bases, with 13 bases left between them. Germline lookup yields CDR1 SGDLS and CDR2 YYNGEE. Whole-study findings and limits: Only a handful of new T cells, the authors suggested, are recruited with each seasonal influenza vaccination.

Material: non-naive T cells sorted from PBMCs, obtained on the day of vaccination. This TCR was sampled from a middle-aged man who received an inactivated influenza vaccine. The J gene is TRBJ2-1, the V gene TRBV9, with a tentative D call TRBD2 (6 bases). CDR3 residues: CASSVQAGRDNEQFF. The CDR3 coding sequence is TGTGCCAGCAGCGTACAAGCGGGTCGAGACAATGAGCAGTTCTTC.